A single sample gave rise to the 10 T cell receptor beta chains below, sequenced in a study of OX40 agonist ivuxolimab in advanced cancers. Using immunoSEQ multiplex PCR, the repertoire was profiled, and TCRdb retains in-frame clones only, with some absent. The table lists about 130,000 clones, around 90% of them singletons, with more than 0.7% in the top ten. The specimen was CD4+ or CD8+ T cells sorted from blood, collected in a trial of the OX40 agonist ivuxolimab. The receptors were sampled from an adult with an advanced solid tumor such as melanoma, head and neck, liver or kidney cancer.

This chain joins TRBV5-8 and TRBJ1-1; D is unresolved. The CDR3 has 12 residues. Per germline, CDR1 SGHTS and CDR2 YDEGEE. Trimming removed 2 bases at V and 4 bases at J, with 6 bases between. CDR3 amino acids: CASSFAATEAFF. The CDR3 region has the DNA TGTGCCAGCAGCTTCGCGGCCACTGAAGCTTTCTTT.

This clone was observed once. The chain recombines TRBV9 with TRBJ2-1; D gene unclear. Trimming pared 0 bases from V and 3 bases from J, leaving 13 bases between. Germline-derived CDR1 and CDR2 are SGDLS and YYNGEE. The CDR3 spans 16 residues. The chain's CDR3 is CASSVGQVGVYNEQFF. In nucleotides, the CDR3 is TGTGCCAGCAGCGTAGGGCAGGTTGGTGTCTACAATGAGCAGTTCTTC. Filled out from reference TRBV9 and TRBJ2-1, the complete variable domain reads DSGVTQTPKHLITATGQRVTLRCSPRSGDLSVYWYQQSLDQGLQFLIQYYNGEERAKGNILERFSAQQFPDLHSELNLSSLELGDSALYFCASSVGQVGVYNEQFFGPGTRLTVL.

This clone was detected only once. This chain joins TRBV2 and TRBJ1-2; 10 bases match TRBD1. This CDR3 has 15 amino acids. Trimming cost V 6 bases and J 3 bases; bases outside gene matches: 7. Germline V gene sequence: CDR1 SNHLY, CDR2 FYNNEI. This CDR3 reads CASSEGQGQYYGYTF. The CDR3 coding sequence is TGTGCCAGCAGCGAGGGACAGGGGCAATACTATGGCTACACCTTC. The variable domain in full, completed from reference TRBV2 and TRBJ1-2, reads EPEVTQTPSHQVTQMGQEVILRCVPISNHLYFYWYRQILGQKVEFLVSFYNNEISEKSEIFDDQFSVERPDGSNFTLKIRSTKLEDSAMYFCASSEGQGQYYGYTFGSGTRLTVV.

The chain carries TRBV9 and TRBJ2-7; 8 nucleotides agree with TRBD2. The CDR3 is 14 amino acids. V dropped 4 bases and J dropped 3; count of bases not matched to a gene: 6. Per germline, CDR1 SGDLS and CDR2 YYNGEE. The CDR3 sequence: CASSREGYYYEQYF. The CDR3 bases are TGTGCCAGCAGCCGGGAGGGCTATTACTACGAGCAGTACTTC.

The genes are TRBV7-3 and TRBJ1-2; D gene unclear. CDR3 length: 13 amino acids. The V and J ends lost 5 bases and 5 bases respectively, with 12 bases between them. The germline gives CDR1 SGHTA, CDR2 FQGTGA. The CDR3 loop reads CASSPGKGYGYTF. CDR3 coding DNA: TGTGCCAGCAGCCCCGGGAAAGGGTATGGCTACACCTTC.

The chain is built from TRBV7-6 and TRBJ2-1, with D maybe TRBD2 (6 bases). This CDR3 contains 14 residues. The V gene lost 1 base and the J gene lost 6 bases, with 10 bases spanning the gap. Germline V gives CDR1 SGHVS, CDR2 FNYEAQ. Here the CDR3 DNA reads TGTGCCAGCAGCTTAGGGCTAGCGCCCAATGAGCAGTTCTTC. It translates to CASSLGLAPNEQFF.

The chain uses TRBV6-1 and TRBJ1-2; D unresolved. The CDR3 totals 14 residues. Trimming left V 3 bases short and J 4 bases short, with 12 bases between. Per the germline V gene, CDR1 is MNHNS and CDR2 is SASEGT. The CDR3 spells CASSDPGRGYGYTF. CDR3 in DNA: TGTGCCAGCAGTGACCCAGGCCGAGGCTATGGCTACACCTTC.

This clone showed up just once. CDR3 amino acids: CASTMPAPNYGYTF. The CDR3 nucleotides read TGTGCCAGCACCATGCCGGCACCTAACTATGGCTACACCTTC. The chain uses TRBV6-1 and TRBJ1-2, with no clear D. Deletions cut 7 bases from V and 0 bases from J, with 12 bases between. The CDR3 runs to 14 residues. CDR1 MNHNS and CDR2 SASEGT come from the germline V gene.

This sequence joins TRBV28 and TRBJ2-2; the D is unclear. This CDR3 has 14 residues. Germline assignment: CDR1 MDHEN and CDR2 SYDVKM. The V end was cut by 7 bases, the J end by 2 bases, with 11 bases between. The CDR3 spells CASTVWENTGELFF. DNA of the CDR3: TGTGCCAGCACCGTGTGGGAAAACACCGGGGAGCTGTTTTTT.

The chain combines TRBV7-3 with TRBJ2-3; D is perhaps TRBD2 (6 bases). The germline V gene encodes CDR1 SGHTA and CDR2 FQGTGA. The CDR3 has 17 residues. With 1 base removed from V and 0 bases from J, the gap between germline ends came to 14 bases. The CDR3 nucleotides are TGTGCCAGCAGCTTAATTGAGTATGGGACTAGCACAGATACGCAGTATTTT. Its translation: CASSLIEYGTSTDTQYF.